Below, one T cell receptor (beta chain) is given with its context. The data derive from a study of control samples from healthy donors and cancer patients. Trimming removed 0 bases from V and 6 bases from J, with 7 bases in between. The CDR3 is 13 residues long. Germline CDR1 and CDR2: SGHTS and YDEGEE. Generated by immunoSEQ multiplex PCR, the TCRdb table keeps only in-frame clones and is missing some. In the table there are approximately 150,000 clones, approximately 91% of which are singletons. This chain connects TRBV5-8 to TRBJ2-1; tentatively, D is TRBD2 (5 bases). This sequence originates from a young man in good health. The material sequenced was blood. The CDR3 nucleotides read TGTGCCAGCAGCTTGGTTCGGGGCAATGAGCAGTTCTTC. Translation gives CASSLVRGNEQFF.